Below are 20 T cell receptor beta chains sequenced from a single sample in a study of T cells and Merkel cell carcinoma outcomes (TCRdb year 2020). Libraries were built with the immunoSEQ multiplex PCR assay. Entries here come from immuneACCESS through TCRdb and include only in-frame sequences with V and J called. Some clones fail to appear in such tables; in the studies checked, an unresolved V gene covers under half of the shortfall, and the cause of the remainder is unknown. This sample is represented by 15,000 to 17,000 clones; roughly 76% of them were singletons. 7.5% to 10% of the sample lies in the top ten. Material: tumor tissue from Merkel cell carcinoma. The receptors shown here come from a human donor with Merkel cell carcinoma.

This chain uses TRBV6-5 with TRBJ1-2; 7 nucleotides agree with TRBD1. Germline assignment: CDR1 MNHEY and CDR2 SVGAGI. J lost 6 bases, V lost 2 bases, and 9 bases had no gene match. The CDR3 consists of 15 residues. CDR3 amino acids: CASSYRGTDQNGYTF. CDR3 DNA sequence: TGTGCCAGCAGTTACAGAGGGACAGACCAAAATGGCTACACCTTC.

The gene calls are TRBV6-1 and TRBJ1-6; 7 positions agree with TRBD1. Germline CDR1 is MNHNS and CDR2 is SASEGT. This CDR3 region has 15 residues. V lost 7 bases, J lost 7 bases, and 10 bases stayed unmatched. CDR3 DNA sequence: TGTGCCAGCACCAGATGGACAGGCGGAAATTCACCCCTCCACTTT. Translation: CASTRWTGGNSPLHF.

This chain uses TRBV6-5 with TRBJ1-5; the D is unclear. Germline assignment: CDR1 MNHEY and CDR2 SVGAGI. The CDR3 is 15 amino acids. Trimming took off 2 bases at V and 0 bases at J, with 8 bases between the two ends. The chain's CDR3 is CASSYSRSSNQPQHF. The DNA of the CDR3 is TGTGCCAGCAGTTACAGTAGGAGTAGCAATCAGCCCCAGCATTTT.

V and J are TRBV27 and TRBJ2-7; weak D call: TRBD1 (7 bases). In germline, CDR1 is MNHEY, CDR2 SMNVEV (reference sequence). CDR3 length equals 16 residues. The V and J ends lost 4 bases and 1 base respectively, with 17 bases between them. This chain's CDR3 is CASSSPRQGLSYEQYF. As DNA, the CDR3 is TGTGCCAGCAGTTCTCCCAGACAGGGACTTTCCTACGAGCAGTACTTC.

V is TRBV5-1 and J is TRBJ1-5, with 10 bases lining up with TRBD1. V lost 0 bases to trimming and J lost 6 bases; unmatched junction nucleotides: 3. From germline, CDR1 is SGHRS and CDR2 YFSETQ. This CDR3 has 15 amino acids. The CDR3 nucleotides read TGCGCCAGCAGCTTGGCGGGACAGGGGATTCAGCCCCAGCATTTT. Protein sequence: CASSLAGQGIQPQHF.

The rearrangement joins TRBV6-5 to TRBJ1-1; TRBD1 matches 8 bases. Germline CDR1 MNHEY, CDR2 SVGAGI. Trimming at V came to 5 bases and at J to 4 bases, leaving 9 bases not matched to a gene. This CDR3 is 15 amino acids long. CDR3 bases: TGTGCCAGCAGTGCCCGACAGGGGCGGTTCACTGAAGCTTTCTTT. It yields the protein CASSARQGRFTEAFF.

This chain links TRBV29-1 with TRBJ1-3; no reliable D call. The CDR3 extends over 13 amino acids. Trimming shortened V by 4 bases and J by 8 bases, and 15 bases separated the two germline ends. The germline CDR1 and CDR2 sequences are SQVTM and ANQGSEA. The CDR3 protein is CSVGLQQADTIYF. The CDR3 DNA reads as TGCAGCGTTGGGCTCCAACAAGCGGACACCATATATTTT.

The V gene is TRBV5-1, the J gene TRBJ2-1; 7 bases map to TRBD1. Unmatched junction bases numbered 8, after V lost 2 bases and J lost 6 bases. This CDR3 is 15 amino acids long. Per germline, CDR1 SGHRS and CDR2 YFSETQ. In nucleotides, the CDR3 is TGCGCCAGCAGCTTACGTACAGGGGCATTCAATGAGCAGTTCTTC. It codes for CASSLRTGAFNEQFF. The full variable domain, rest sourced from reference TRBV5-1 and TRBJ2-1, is KAGVTQTPRYLIKTRGQQVTLSCSPISGHRSVSWYQQTPGQGLQFLFEYFSETQRNKGNFPGRFSGRQFSNSRSEMNVSTLELGDSALYLCASSLRTGAFNEQFFGPGTRLTVL.

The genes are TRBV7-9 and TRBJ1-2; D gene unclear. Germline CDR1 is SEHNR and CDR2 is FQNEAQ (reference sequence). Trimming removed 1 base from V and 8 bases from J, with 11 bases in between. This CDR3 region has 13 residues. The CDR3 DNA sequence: TGTGCCAGCAGCTTAGAGGCGGCGGTGGGCTACACCTTC. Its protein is CASSLEAAVGYTF.

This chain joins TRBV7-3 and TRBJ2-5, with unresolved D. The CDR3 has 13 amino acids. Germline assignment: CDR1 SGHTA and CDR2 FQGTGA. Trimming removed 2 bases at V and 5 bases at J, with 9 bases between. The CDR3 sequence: CASSLGLGETQYF. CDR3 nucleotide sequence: TGTGCCAGCAGCTTAGGTCTGGGCGAGACCCAGTACTTC.

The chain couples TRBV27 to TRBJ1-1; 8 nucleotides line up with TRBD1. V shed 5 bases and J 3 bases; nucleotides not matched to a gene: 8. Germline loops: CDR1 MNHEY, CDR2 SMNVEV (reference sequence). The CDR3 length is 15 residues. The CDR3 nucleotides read TGTGCCAGCAGTCATTCGGGACAGGCGGACACTGAAGCTTTCTTT. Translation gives CASSHSGQADTEAFF.

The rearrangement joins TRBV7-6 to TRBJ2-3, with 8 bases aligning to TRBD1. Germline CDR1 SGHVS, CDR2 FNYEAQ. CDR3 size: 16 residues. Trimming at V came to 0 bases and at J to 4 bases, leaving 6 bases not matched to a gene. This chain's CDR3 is CASSLAGQGNADTQYF. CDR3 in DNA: TGTGCCAGCAGCTTAGCAGGACAGGGCAACGCAGATACGCAGTATTTT.

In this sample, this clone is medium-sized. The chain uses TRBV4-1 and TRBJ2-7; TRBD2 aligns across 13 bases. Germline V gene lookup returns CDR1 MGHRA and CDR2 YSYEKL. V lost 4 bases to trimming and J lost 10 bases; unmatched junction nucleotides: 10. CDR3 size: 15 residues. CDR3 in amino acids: CASSPGELAGGEQYF. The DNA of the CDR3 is TGCGCCAGCAGCCCTGGGGAACTAGCGGGAGGGGAACAGTACTTC.

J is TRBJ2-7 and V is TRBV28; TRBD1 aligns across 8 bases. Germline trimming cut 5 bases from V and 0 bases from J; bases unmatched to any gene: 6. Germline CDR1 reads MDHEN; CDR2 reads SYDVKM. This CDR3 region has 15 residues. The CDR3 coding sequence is TGTGCCAGCAGTCCGCTCGGGACAGGCTCCTACGAGCAGTACTTC. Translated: CASSPLGTGSYEQYF.

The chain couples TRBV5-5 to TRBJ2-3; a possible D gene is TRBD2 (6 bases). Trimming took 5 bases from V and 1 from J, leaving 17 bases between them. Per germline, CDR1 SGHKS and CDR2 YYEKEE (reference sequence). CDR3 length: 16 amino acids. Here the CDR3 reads CASRAGGQSGTDTQYF. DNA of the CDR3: TGTGCCAGCAGAGCCGGGGGTCAGTCGGGCACAGATACGCAGTATTTT.

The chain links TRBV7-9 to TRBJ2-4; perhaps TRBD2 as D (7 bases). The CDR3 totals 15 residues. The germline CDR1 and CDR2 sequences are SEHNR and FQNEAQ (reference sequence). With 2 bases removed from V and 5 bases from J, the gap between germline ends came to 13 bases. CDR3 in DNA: TGTGCCAGCAGCTTAACAGCGGGGACACAAAACATTCAGTACTTC. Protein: CASSLTAGTQNIQYF. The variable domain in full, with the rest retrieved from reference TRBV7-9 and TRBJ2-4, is DTGVSQNPRHKITKRGQNVTFRCDPISEHNRLYWYRQTLGQGPEFLTYFQNEAQLEKSRLLSDRFSAERPKGSFSTLEIQRTEQGDSAMYLCASSLTAGTQNIQYFGAGTRLSVL.

The CDR3 region is CASSLAGGQGVETQYF. The DNA of the CDR3 is TGTGCCAGCAGCTTAGCCGGGGGGCAGGGGGTAGAGACCCAGTACTTC. V gene TRBV7-8 combines with J gene TRBJ2-5, with D perhaps assigned TRBD1 or TRBD2 (7 bases each). The V end lost 0 bases, the J end lost 4 bases, and 15 bases lay between the germline ends. The CDR3 totals 16 residues. Germline V gene data show CDR1 as SGHVS and CDR2 as FQNEAQ.

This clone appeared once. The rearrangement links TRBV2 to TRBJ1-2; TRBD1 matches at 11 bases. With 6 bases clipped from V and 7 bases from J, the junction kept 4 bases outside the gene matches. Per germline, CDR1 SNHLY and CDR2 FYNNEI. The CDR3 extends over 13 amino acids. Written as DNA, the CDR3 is TGTGCCAGCAGGTCGGGACAGGGGGTTGGCTACACCTTC. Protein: CASRSGQGVGYTF.

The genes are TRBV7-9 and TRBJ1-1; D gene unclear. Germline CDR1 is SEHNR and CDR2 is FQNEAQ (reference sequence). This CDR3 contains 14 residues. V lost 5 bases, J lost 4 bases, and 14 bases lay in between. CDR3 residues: CASSPGPLGTEAFF. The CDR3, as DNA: TGTGCCAGCAGCCCGGGCCCCCTAGGCACTGAAGCTTTCTTT.

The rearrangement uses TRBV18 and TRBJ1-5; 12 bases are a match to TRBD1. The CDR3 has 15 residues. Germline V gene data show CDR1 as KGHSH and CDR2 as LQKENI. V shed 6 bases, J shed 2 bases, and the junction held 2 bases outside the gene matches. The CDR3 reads CASSGTGGRNQPQHF. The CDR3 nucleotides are TGTGCCAGCTCTGGGACAGGGGGCCGCAATCAGCCCCAGCATTTT.